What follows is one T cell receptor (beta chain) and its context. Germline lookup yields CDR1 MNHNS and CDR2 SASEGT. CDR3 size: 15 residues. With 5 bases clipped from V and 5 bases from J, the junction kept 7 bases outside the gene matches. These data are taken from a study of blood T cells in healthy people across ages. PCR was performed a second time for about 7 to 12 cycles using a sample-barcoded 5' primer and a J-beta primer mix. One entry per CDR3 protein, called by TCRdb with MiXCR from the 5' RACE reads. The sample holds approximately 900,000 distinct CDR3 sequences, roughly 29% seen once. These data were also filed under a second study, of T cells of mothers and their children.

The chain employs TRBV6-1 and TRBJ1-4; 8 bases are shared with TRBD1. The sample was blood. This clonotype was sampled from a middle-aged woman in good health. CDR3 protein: CASSSRTGLNEKLFF. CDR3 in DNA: TGTGCCAGCAGTTCCCGGACAGGGCTAAATGAAAAACTGTTTTTT.